This is a list of T cell receptor beta chains from one sample in a study of chemoradiotherapy in HPV16-positive cancers. Only in-frame clones appear in the TCRdb table, and some are missing; sequencing was by immunoSEQ multiplex PCR. Among roughly 9,100 clones, roughly two thirds were seen once, and the ten largest hold around 10%. The sample was collected from a patient who underwent chemoradiotherapy. Source of these receptors: a human donor with HPV-associated anogenital cancer. Both conserved end residues are part of each CDR3. Fields, in order: clone size, D gene, V gene, J gene, CDR3 DNA, CDR3 protein. D genes are given only for firm matches. A clone size is listed for some rows: how often the clone was seen (once, few, many), or a class if it is expanded.

clone size: .; D gene: TRBD2; V gene: TRBV4-1; J gene: TRBJ2-3; CDR3 DNA: TGCGCCAGCAGCCGACTAGCGGGGGGTTCAGATACGCAGTATTTT; CDR3 protein: CASSRLAGGSDTQYF
clone size: few; D gene: .; V gene: TRBV6-4; J gene: TRBJ2-6; CDR3 DNA: TGTGCCAGCAGTAAGACAGCATCTGGGGCCAACGTCCTGACTTTC; CDR3 protein: CASSKTASGANVLTF
clone size: .; D gene: .; V gene: TRBV9; J gene: TRBJ1-4; CDR3 DNA: TGTGCCAGCAGCAAGACGGTGAATGGGGAACTGTTTTTT; CDR3 protein: CASSKTVNGELFF
clone size: .; D gene: TRBD1; V gene: TRBV2; J gene: TRBJ2-1; CDR3 DNA: TGTGCCAGCAGTGATCCCCCAAGACAGGGTAATGAGCAGTTCTTC; CDR3 protein: CASSDPPRQGNEQFF
clone size: .; D gene: TRBD1; V gene: TRBV7-9; J gene: TRBJ2-5; CDR3 DNA: TGTGCCAGCAGCGACTCAGGGGGTGAAACCCAGTACTTC; CDR3 protein: CASSDSGGETQYF
clone size: .; D gene: .; V gene: TRBV9; J gene: TRBJ1-1; CDR3 DNA: TGTGCCAGCAGCCCCCCGGGGGTGAACACTGAAGCTTTCTTT; CDR3 protein: CASSPPGVNTEAFF
clone size: .; D gene: TRBD1; V gene: TRBV14; J gene: TRBJ2-3; CDR3 DNA: TGTGCCAGCAGCCAAGAGGCGACAGGGTGGATTAGCACAGATACGCAGTATTTT; CDR3 protein: CASSQEATGWISTDTQYF
clone size: .; D gene: TRBD2; V gene: TRBV7-3; J gene: TRBJ2-3; CDR3 DNA: TGTGCCAGCAGCTTAACTGGGACTAGTCTAGCTGATACGCAGTATTTT; CDR3 protein: CASSLTGTSLADTQYF
clone size: few; D gene: .; V gene: TRBV5-6; J gene: TRBJ2-2; CDR3 DNA: TGTGCCAGCAGCTTGGTGGGGGCCGGGGAGCTGTTTTTT; CDR3 protein: CASSLVGAGELFF
clone size: once; D gene: TRBD1; V gene: TRBV6-1; J gene: TRBJ1-6; CDR3 DNA: TGTGCCAGCAGTGAACCCAGGGGGCTGTCGGCCCTCCACTTT; CDR3 protein: CASSEPRGLSALHF
clone size: once; D gene: TRBD2; V gene: TRBV6-5; J gene: TRBJ2-5; CDR3 DNA: TGTGCCAGCAGTAACGGACTAGCGGAGACCCAGTACTTC; CDR3 protein: CASSNGLAETQYF
clone size: .; D gene: .; V gene: TRBV6-1; J gene: TRBJ1-5; CDR3 DNA: TGTGCCAGCAGTGAATGGGGTAGCAATCAGCCCCAGCATTTT; CDR3 protein: CASSEWGSNQPQHF
clone size: .; D gene: .; V gene: TRBV5-4; J gene: TRBJ1-1; CDR3 DNA: TGTGCCAGCAGCGGGGGGGGACGGGGAAACACTGAAGCTTTCTTT; CDR3 protein: CASSGGGRGNTEAFF
clone size: .; D gene: .; V gene: TRBV28; J gene: TRBJ1-2; CDR3 DNA: TGTGCCAGCACCCTTGGCTACACCTTC; CDR3 protein: CASTLGYTF
clone size: .; D gene: .; V gene: TRBV28; J gene: TRBJ2-7; CDR3 DNA: TGTGCCACCATATGGGGGGCAGGCGAGCAGTACTTC; CDR3 protein: CATIWGAGEQYF
clone size: once; D gene: .; V gene: TRBV9; J gene: TRBJ1-1; CDR3 DNA: TGTGCCAGCAGCGTAGACCCCCGCGGGAACACTGAAGCTTTCTTT; CDR3 protein: CASSVDPRGNTEAFF
clone size: .; D gene: .; V gene: TRBV28; J gene: TRBJ2-5; CDR3 DNA: TGTGCCAGCAGTTTAGGCGGGGTGATCCAAGAGACCCAGTACTTC; CDR3 protein: CASSLGGVIQETQYF
clone size: .; D gene: .; V gene: TRBV6-5; J gene: TRBJ2-3; CDR3 DNA: TGTGCCAGCAGCTATGACCCCACAGATACGCAGTATTTT; CDR3 protein: CASSYDPTDTQYF
clone size: .; D gene: .; V gene: TRBV29-1; J gene: TRBJ1-1; CDR3 DNA: TGCAGCGTTGATCGGTTGAACACTGAAGCTTTCTTT; CDR3 protein: CSVDRLNTEAFF
clone size: .; D gene: .; V gene: TRBV5-5; J gene: TRBJ2-4; CDR3 DNA: TGTGCCAGCAGCTCCTTGGTCGTAGCCAAAAACATTCAGTACTTC; CDR3 protein: CASSSLVVAKNIQYF
clone size: few; D gene: .; V gene: TRBV11-2; J gene: TRBJ2-7; CDR3 DNA: TGTGCCAGCAGCACCTCTGTGGGAGTCCTAGGGGCATACGAGCAGTACTTC; CDR3 protein: CASSTSVGVLGAYEQYF
clone size: .; D gene: TRBD1; V gene: TRBV28; J gene: TRBJ1-4; CDR3 DNA: TGTGCCAGCAGTTCCCCGACAGGGGGTGGTGAAAAACTGTTTTTT; CDR3 protein: CASSSPTGGGEKLFF
clone size: few; D gene: .; V gene: TRBV5-1; J gene: TRBJ2-1; CDR3 DNA: TGCGCCAGCAGCCAAACCTACGCGGAGCAGTTCTTC; CDR3 protein: CASSQTYAEQFF
clone size: few; D gene: .; V gene: TRBV6-1; J gene: TRBJ2-7; CDR3 DNA: TGTGCCAGCAGGAAGGAGGGGAGTTTTACCTACGAGCAGTACTTC; CDR3 protein: CASRKEGSFTYEQYF
clone size: .; D gene: .; V gene: TRBV2; J gene: TRBJ1-5; CDR3 DNA: TGTGCCAGCAGTCTGCAGGGAGTGTTTAGCAATCAGCCCCAGCATTTT; CDR3 protein: CASSLQGVFSNQPQHF
clone size: few; D gene: .; V gene: TRBV27; J gene: TRBJ1-1; CDR3 DNA: TGTGCCAGCAGTAAACAGGGGAACACTGAAGCTTTCTTT; CDR3 protein: CASSKQGNTEAFF
clone size: .; D gene: .; V gene: TRBV7-2; J gene: TRBJ2-7; CDR3 DNA: TGTGCCAGCAGTAAGTCCTACGAGCAGTACTTC; CDR3 protein: CASSKSYEQYF
clone size: .; D gene: .; V gene: TRBV18; J gene: TRBJ2-2; CDR3 DNA: TGTGCCAGCTCACCCAAACAGGGAACCGGGGAGCTGTTTTTT; CDR3 protein: CASSPKQGTGELFF
clone size: few; D gene: .; V gene: TRBV7-8; J gene: TRBJ1-2; CDR3 DNA: TGTGCCAGCAGCAACTCGTATGGCTACACCTTC; CDR3 protein: CASSNSYGYTF
clone size: .; D gene: .; V gene: TRBV30; J gene: TRBJ1-1; CDR3 DNA: TGTGCCTGGAGTACTCCGTGGGGAAGGGGTAGTCGGAGGGAAGCTTTCTTT; CDR3 protein: CAWSTPWGRGSRREAFF
clone size: .; D gene: TRBD2; V gene: TRBV4-2; J gene: TRBJ2-7; CDR3 DNA: TGTGCCAGCAGCTCCCGGGGGGGAACCTACGAGCAGTACTTC; CDR3 protein: CASSSRGGTYEQYF
clone size: .; D gene: TRBD1; V gene: TRBV25-1; J gene: TRBJ1-5; CDR3 DNA: TGTGCCAGCAGCGCCACAGGGGTGGAGCCCCAGCATTTT; CDR3 protein: CASSATGVEPQHF
clone size: .; D gene: .; V gene: TRBV6-5; J gene: TRBJ1-2; CDR3 DNA: TGTGCCAGCAGCCCGGTGGGCGGTGGCTACACCTTC; CDR3 protein: CASSPVGGGYTF
clone size: .; D gene: TRBD1; V gene: TRBV9; J gene: TRBJ2-7; CDR3 DNA: TGTGCCATACAGGGGGCCGACTCCTACGAGCAGTACTTC; CDR3 protein: CAIQGADSYEQYF
clone size: .; D gene: .; V gene: TRBV25-1; J gene: TRBJ2-7; CDR3 DNA: TGTGCCAGCAGTGAGAGTCAGGCCTACGAGCAGTACTTC; CDR3 protein: CASSESQAYEQYF
clone size: .; D gene: .; V gene: TRBV7-2; J gene: TRBJ2-2; CDR3 DNA: TGTGCCAGCAGTTCCCTGTCCACCGGGGAGCTGTTTTTT; CDR3 protein: CASSSLSTGELFF
clone size: .; D gene: .; V gene: TRBV2; J gene: TRBJ2-3; CDR3 DNA: TGTGCCAGCAGGCTACGGACGGCTAGCACAGATACGCAGTATTTT; CDR3 protein: CASRLRTASTDTQYF
clone size: .; D gene: .; V gene: TRBV4-2; J gene: TRBJ2-1; CDR3 DNA: TGTGCCAGCAGCCCAAGGTGGGGGGGCCAACACAATGAGCAGTTCTTC; CDR3 protein: CASSPRWGGQHNEQFF
clone size: .; D gene: .; V gene: TRBV7-8; J gene: TRBJ2-5; CDR3 DNA: TGTGCCAGCAGCATAGACACGCTCCAATCGGGGGCCCAGTACTTC; CDR3 protein: CASSIDTLQSGAQYF
clone size: few; D gene: .; V gene: TRBV6-6; J gene: TRBJ1-2; CDR3 DNA: TGTGCCAGCAGTTCTGTGGGAACTAACTATGGCTACACCTTC; CDR3 protein: CASSSVGTNYGYTF
clone size: .; D gene: .; V gene: TRBV19; J gene: TRBJ2-1; CDR3 DNA: TGTGCCAGTAGTATGGAGACAGGACTTGTTTTTGGGCGGAATGAGCAGTTCTTC; CDR3 protein: CASSMETGLVFGRNEQFF
clone size: .; D gene: TRBD2; V gene: TRBV11-3; J gene: TRBJ2-1; CDR3 DNA: TGTGCCAGCAGCCGATCGGGGGGTTCCTACAATGAGCAGTTCTTC; CDR3 protein: CASSRSGGSYNEQFF
clone size: .; D gene: .; V gene: TRBV7-8; J gene: TRBJ1-1; CDR3 DNA: TGTGCCAGCAGCCCCTTGGGGCAGTTGAACACTGAAGCTTTCTTT; CDR3 protein: CASSPLGQLNTEAFF
clone size: .; D gene: TRBD2; V gene: TRBV5-1; J gene: TRBJ2-1; CDR3 DNA: TGCGCCAGCAGTCCTGCTAGCGGGTCAAGCTCCTACAATGAGCAGTTCTTC; CDR3 protein: CASSPASGSSSYNEQFF
clone size: once; D gene: TRBD1; V gene: TRBV5-1; J gene: TRBJ1-2; CDR3 DNA: TGCGCCAGCAGCCCCGGGACAGGGAGTGGCCCCGGGGGTGGCTACACCTTC; CDR3 protein: CASSPGTGSGPGGGYTF
clone size: few; D gene: .; V gene: TRBV6-6; J gene: TRBJ1-1; CDR3 DNA: TGTGCCAGCAGTTATCAGGGATACGACACTGAAGCTTTCTTT; CDR3 protein: CASSYQGYDTEAFF
clone size: few; D gene: TRBD1; V gene: TRBV4-1; J gene: TRBJ2-7; CDR3 DNA: TGCGCCAGCAGCCATTATACAGGGGCCTACGAGCAGTACTTC; CDR3 protein: CASSHYTGAYEQYF
clone size: .; D gene: TRBD1; V gene: TRBV5-1; J gene: TRBJ2-5; CDR3 DNA: TGCGCCAGCACCAGACAGGGGGCGGAGACCCAGTACTTC; CDR3 protein: CASTRQGAETQYF
clone size: few; D gene: TRBD1; V gene: TRBV11-2; J gene: TRBJ2-5; CDR3 DNA: TGTGCCAGCAGCCCCGGACAGGGTTCAAAGACCCAGTACTTC; CDR3 protein: CASSPGQGSKTQYF
clone size: .; D gene: .; V gene: TRBV18; J gene: TRBJ2-1; CDR3 DNA: TGTGCCAGCTCATCCATTGGTTGGGAGCAGTTCTTC; CDR3 protein: CASSSIGWEQFF
clone size: .; D gene: .; V gene: TRBV2; J gene: TRBJ2-7; CDR3 DNA: TGTGCCAGTCGGACAGTGGAGCAGTACTTC; CDR3 protein: CASRTVEQYF
clone size: few; D gene: .; V gene: TRBV5-6; J gene: TRBJ1-2; CDR3 DNA: TGTGCCAGCAGCCCCTATGGGGATACGGACGCCTATGGCTACACCTTC; CDR3 protein: CASSPYGDTDAYGYTF